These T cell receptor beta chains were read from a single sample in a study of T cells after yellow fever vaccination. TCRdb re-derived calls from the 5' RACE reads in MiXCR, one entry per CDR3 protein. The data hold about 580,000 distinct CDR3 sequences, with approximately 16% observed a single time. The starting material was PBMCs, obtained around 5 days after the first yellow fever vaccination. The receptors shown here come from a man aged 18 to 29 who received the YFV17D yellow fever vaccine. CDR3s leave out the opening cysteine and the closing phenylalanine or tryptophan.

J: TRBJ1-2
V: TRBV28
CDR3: ASSLQGSYGYT

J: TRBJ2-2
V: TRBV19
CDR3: ASTRTGPNTGELF

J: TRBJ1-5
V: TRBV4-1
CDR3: ASSGITGDSNQPQH

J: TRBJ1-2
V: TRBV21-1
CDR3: ASSKAHGYT

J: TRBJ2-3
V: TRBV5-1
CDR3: ASSLTVPSTDTQY

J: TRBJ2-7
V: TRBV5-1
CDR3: ASSYNTPPGQGYEQY

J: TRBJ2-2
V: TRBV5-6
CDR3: ASSLPRGIPGELF

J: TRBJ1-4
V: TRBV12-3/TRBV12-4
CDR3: ASRGNRVTNEKLF

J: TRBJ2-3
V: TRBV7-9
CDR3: ASSPTGTGFHTQY

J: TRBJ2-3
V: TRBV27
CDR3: ASSVTRGGADTQY

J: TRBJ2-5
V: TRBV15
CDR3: ATSRIWGETQY

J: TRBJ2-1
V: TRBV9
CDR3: ASSPQGGLSYNEQF

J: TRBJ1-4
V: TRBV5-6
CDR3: ASSGQTGRLF

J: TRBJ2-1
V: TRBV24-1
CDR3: ATSDPTAGWTYNEQF

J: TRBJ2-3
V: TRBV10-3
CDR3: AIRGTSGVADTQY

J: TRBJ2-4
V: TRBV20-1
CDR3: SAPQTTPTLAKNIQY

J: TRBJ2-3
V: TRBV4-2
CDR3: ASSQDPTGGDTDTQY

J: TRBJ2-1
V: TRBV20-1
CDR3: SASHGTASYNEQF

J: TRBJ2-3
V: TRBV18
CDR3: ASSPPGTSRTDTQY

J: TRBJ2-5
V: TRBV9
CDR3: ASSVGHTETQY

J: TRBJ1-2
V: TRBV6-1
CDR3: ASSNPGFRQLYGYT

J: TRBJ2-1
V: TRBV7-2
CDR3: ASRPSTGAGGEQF

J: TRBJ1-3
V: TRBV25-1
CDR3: ASTGSRVSGNTIY

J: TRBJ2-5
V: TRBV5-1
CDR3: ASSLISGLQETQY

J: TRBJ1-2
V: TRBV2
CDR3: ASTERGGDGYT

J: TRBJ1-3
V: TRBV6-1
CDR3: ASRRVPLGNTIY

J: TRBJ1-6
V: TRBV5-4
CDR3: ASSKRDSNSPLH

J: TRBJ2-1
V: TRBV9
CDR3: ASSVASGVNEQF

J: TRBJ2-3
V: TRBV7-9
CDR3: ASSRRDRGGTDTQY

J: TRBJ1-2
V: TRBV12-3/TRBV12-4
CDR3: ASTKQGLYGYT

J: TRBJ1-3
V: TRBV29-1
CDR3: SVEAGQGGHTIY

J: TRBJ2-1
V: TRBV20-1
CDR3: SAPRGGPGNEQF

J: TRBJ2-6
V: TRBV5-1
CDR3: ASSLNWDSGANVLT

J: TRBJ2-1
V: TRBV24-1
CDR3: ATRGLMGAGEQF

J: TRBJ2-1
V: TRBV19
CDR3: ASSSGEPYNEQF

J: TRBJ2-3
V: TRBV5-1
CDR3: ASSLAGQDTDTQY

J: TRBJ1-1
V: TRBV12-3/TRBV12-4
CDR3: ASSFSGQGRATEAF

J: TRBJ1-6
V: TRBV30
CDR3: AWRITGFSPLH

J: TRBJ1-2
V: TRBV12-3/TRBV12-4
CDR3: ASSFSGGYT

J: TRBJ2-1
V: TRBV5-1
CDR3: ASSIKGQSNEQF

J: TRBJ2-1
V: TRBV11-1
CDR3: ASSQSRGAGNEQF

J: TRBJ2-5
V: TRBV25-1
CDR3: ASSDTLAPLETQY

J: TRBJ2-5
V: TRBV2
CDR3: ASTGGQEETQY

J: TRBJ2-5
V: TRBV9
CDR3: ASSKRTSEFETQY

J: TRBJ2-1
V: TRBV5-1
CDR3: ASRSGPYNEQF

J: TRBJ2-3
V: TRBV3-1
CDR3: ASWRGGAQGDTQY

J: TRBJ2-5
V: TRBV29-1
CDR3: SAQRRSQETQY

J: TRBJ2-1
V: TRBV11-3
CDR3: ASSSGVERNEQF

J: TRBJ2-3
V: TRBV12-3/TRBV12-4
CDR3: ASSSALGGATDTQY

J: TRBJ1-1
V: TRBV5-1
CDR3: ASSLARGMNTEAF

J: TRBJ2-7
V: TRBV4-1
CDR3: ASSQDRYQVPPYEQY

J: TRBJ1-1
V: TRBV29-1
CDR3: SGGGRGGTEAF

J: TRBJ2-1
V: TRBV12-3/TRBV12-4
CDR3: ASSPAPGLAG

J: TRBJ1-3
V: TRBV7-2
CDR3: ASSPGSGSGNTIY

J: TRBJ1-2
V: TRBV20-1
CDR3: SAQFRDRGWNYGYT

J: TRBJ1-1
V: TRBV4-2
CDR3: ASSHATGSNTEAF

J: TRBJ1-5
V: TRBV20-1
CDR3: SAPHGNIGGGQPQH